This T cell receptor (beta chain) came from a study of radiotherapy plus CTLA-4 blockade in lung cancer. Overall study context: Objective response was observed in about 19% of patients, and disease control in approximately 30%.

Germline CDR1 reads LNHDA; CDR2 reads SQIVND (reference sequence). Trimming cost V 1 base and J 7 bases, with 17 bases left between them. The CDR3 length is 16 residues. Focal radiation and CTLA-4 blockade (ipilimumab) were tested in chemo-refractory metastatic non-small-cell lung cancer patients. A remark on this clone: Antigen unknown.

The table came from immunoSEQ multiplex PCR; TCRdb's copy has only in-frame clones and leaves some out. The sample shows 90,000 to 95,000 clones, 83% of them seen only once. General observations from the study: The study found tumor-derived TCR clones expanded in blood after radiotherapy plus ipilimumab.

Material: peripheral blood, obtained from a patient treated with radiotherapy plus ipilimumab. The gene calls are TRBV19 and TRBJ1-5; D may be TRBD1 (6 bases). The source of this sequence is a human donor with non-small cell lung cancer who had stable disease on radiotherapy plus ipilimumab. CDR3 in DNA: TGTGCCAGTAGTATAGGATGGCAGGGGAAATACCAGCCCCAGCATTTT. Encoded protein: CASSIGWQGKYQPQHF. Full variable domain (missing parts from reference TRBV19 and TRBJ1-5): DGGITQSPKYLFRKEGQNVTLSCEQNLNHDAMYWYRQDPGQGLRLIYYSQIVNDFQKGDIAEGYSVSREKKESFPLTVTSAQKNPTAFYLCASSIGWQGKYQPQHFGDGTRLSIL.